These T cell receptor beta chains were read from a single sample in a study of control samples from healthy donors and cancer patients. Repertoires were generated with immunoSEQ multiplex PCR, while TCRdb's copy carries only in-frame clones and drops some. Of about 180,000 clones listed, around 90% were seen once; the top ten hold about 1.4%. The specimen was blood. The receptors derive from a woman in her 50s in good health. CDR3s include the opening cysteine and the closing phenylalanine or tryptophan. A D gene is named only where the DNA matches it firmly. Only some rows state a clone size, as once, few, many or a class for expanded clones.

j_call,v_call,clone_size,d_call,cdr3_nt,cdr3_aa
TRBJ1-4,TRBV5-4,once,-,TGTGCCAGCAGCCAGCAGGGGCGGGAAAAACTGTTTTTT,CASSQQGREKLFF
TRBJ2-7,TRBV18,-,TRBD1,TGTGCCAGCTCACTCACCGGGACAGGAACCTACGAGCAGTACTTC,CASSLTGTGTYEQYF
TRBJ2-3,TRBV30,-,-,TGTGCCTGGACCCTAGGCCTACTTGGGCGTCCGCAGTATTTT,CAWTLGLLGRPQYF
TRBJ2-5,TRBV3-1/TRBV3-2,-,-,TGTGCCAGCAGCCAAGTTAGGACCGGAGATCGGCAAGAGACCCAGTACTTC,CASSQVRTGDRQETQYF
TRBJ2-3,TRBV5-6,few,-,TGTGCCAGCAGCTTCTGGGTGGGGGGAACAGATACGCAGTATTTT,CASSFWVGGTDTQYF
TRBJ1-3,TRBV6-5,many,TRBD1,TGTGCCACCAGCAGGGGGCACAGCGGAAACACCATATATTTT,CATSRGHSGNTIYF
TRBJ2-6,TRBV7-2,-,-,TGTGCCAGCAGCGCGCGGAACTCTGGGGCCAACGTCCTGACTTTC,CASSARNSGANVLTF
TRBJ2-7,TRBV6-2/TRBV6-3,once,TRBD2,TGTGCCAGCAGTTACTGGACTAGGCCCTACGAGCAGTACTTC,CASSYWTRPYEQYF
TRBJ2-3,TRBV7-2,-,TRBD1,TGTGCCAGCAGCTTCGGACAGGTCCCAGATACGCAGTATTTT,CASSFGQVPDTQYF
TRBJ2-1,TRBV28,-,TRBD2,TGTGCCAGCAGTTTATCCCTAGCGGGACTCAATGAGCAGTTCTTC,CASSLSLAGLNEQFF
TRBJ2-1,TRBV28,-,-,TGTGCCAGCAGTGAGGGCCCCGGGGGTGACTACAATGAGCAGTTCTTC,CASSEGPGGDYNEQFF
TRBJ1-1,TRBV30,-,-,TGTGCCTGGAGGTACGGGTCCACTGAAGCTTTCTTT,CAWRYGSTEAFF
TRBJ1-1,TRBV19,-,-,TGTGCCAGTAGTGATAACAGGGTAAGCACTGAAGCTTTCTTT,CASSDNRVSTEAFF
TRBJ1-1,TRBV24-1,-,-,TGTGCCACCAGTTCCGGGACATATAACACTGAAGCTTTCTTT,CATSSGTYNTEAFF
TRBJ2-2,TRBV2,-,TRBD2,TGTGCCAGCGGGAACGGGGGGTACACCGGGGAGCTGTTTTTT,CASGNGGYTGELFF
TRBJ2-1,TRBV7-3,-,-,TGTGCCAGCAGCCGCAACCCGGCGGGGGAGCAGTTCTTC,CASSRNPAGEQFF
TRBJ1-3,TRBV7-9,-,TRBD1,TGTGCCGGGGGACAGGACTTCTCTGGAAACACCATATATTTT,CAGGQDFSGNTIYF